This T cell receptor (beta chain) was captured by sequencing in a study of graft-versus-host responses after intestinal transplantation. Study-level information: The study gave all recipients anti-thymocyte globulin induction, then tacrolimus and steroids for 2 to 3 years. Findings and caveats of the study: Recipient marrow harbored GvH clones, some of which surfaced first in ileum or blood.

As regards this clone: Its antigen is undetermined.

Sequencing used immunoSEQ multiplex PCR; TCRdb keeps in-frame clones, though not all of them. The sample gives about 9,800 clones, 78% of which show up once; roughly a quarter is in the top ten. Intraepithelial and lamina propria lymphocytes were freed from processed graft tissue. Source: ileum tissue, taken 500 to 550 days after intestinal transplant. This sequence was found in a human patient who received an intestinal transplant, so some T cells may come from the graft donor.

CDR3 residues: CASRSWVAGILEGQPQHF. The CDR3 DNA reads TGCGCCAGCAGGTCTTGGGTGGCAGGGATTCTTGAGGGACAGCCCCAGCATTTT. The rearrangement joins TRBV23-1 to TRBJ1-5, with D tentatively TRBD1 (5 bases). TRBV23-1 is treated as an ORF (open reading frame) with a function not yet certain. The germline V and J ends were trimmed by 6 bases and 7 bases, with 28 bases remaining between them. The CDR3 runs to 18 residues.